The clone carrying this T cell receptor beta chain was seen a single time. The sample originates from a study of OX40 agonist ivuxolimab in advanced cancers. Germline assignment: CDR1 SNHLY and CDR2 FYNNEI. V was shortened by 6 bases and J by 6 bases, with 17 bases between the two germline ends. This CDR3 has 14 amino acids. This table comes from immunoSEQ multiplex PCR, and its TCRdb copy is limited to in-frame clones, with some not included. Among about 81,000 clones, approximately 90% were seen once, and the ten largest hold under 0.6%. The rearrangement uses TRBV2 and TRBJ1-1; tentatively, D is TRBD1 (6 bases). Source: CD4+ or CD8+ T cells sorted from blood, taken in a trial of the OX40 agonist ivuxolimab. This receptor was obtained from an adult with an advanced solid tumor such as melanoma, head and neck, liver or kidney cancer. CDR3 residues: CASSPGRGSSEAFF. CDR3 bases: TGTGCCAGCAGCCCCGGGAGGGGGTCATCTGAAGCTTTCTTT.